This paragraph covers one T cell receptor (beta chain) sequence. Its antigen is unidentified. Germline values: CDR1 SEHNR, CDR2 FQNEAQ (reference sequence). Trimming left V 7 bases short and J 9 bases short, with 22 bases between. The CDR3 sequence is 15 residues long. TCRdb's table, derived via immunoSEQ multiplex PCR, lists solely in-frame clones and lacks some. The data show 80,000 to 90,000 clones, 90% seen once. The data were taken from a study of T cell responses to AZD1222 COVID-19 vaccine. Study-level points and caveats: Vaccine-associated CD4 TCRs spanned spike, dominant at 160-218 and 743-854.

The clonotype comes from an adult in good health. The sequences come from peripheral blood, collected on day 0 of AZD1222 vaccination. The genes are TRBV7-9 and TRBJ2-1, with D possibly called TRBD1 or TRBD2 (5 bases each). CDR3 protein: CASTPTGRGPPEQFF. The CDR3 DNA is TGTGCCAGCACCCCTACCGGACGGGGCCCCCCTGAGCAGTTCTTC.